This T cell receptor (beta chain) was obtained from a study of T cells in Graves' hyperthyroidism and ophthalmopathy. General observations from the study: Most clonotypes expanded in thyroid above 0.001 were likewise present in blood. In the analysis, a 13 V-J model separated ophthalmopathy from stable hyperthyroidism.

Reasons for excluding patients were uncontrolled infection, other autoimmune disease, pregnancy or lactation. Each diagnosis was grounded in clinical symptoms, serum thyroxine and TRAb, thyroid ultrasound, and orbital computed tomography. Germline CDR1 reads SNHLY; CDR2 reads FYNNEI. The CDR3 is 14 residues long. V was pared by 8 bases and J by 2 bases, with 13 bases between. Researchers took RNA transcripts and amplified the TCR beta CDR3 regions from them. HTBI primers were used for first-round RT-PCR of the TCR CDR3. TCRdb independently ran MiXCR on the multiplex PCR reads; one entry per CDR3 protein. The table shows 300,000 to 350,000 distinct CDR3 sequences, with roughly 15% occurring only once. This clonotype was seen repeatedly, ten times or more. Its target is unknown.

Specimen: blood. This clonotype originated in a young man with Graves' hyperthyroidism. The chain employs TRBV2 and TRBJ2-1; D is unclear. Here the CDR3 reads CASLSAYPYNEQFF. CDR3 in DNA: TGTGCCAGCCTCAGTGCCTACCCCTACAATGAGCAGTTCTTC.